Given below is one TCR beta chain in context. Only in-frame clones appear in the TCRdb table, and some are missing; sequencing was by immunoSEQ multiplex PCR. The sample lists 330,000 or so clones; roughly 90% were seen once. This specimen comes from a study of blood T cell repertoires in COVID-19. The CDR3 consists of 14 residues. Germline V gene data show CDR1 as LGHDT and CDR2 as YNNKEL (reference sequence). V dropped 6 bases and J dropped 2 bases, with 13 bases sitting between them. V and J are TRBV3-1 (or the pseudogene TRBV3-2) and TRBJ1-1; the D is unclear. The material sequenced was PBMCs or T cells enriched from blood (not recorded which). The receptor was derived from a woman between 25 and 40 years old who had recovered from COVID-19. The CDR3 DNA follows: TGTGCCAGCAGACCGGGAGGGTTCAACACTGAAGCTTTCTTT. This sequence encodes CASRPGGFNTEAFF.